A selection of T cell receptor beta chains follows, all from one sample in a study of PD-1 blockade in mismatch repair-deficient tumors. Data came from immunoSEQ multiplex PCR; TCRdb stores just in-frame clones and leaves some out. The sample includes some 97,000 clones, under 90% of them seen just once. This specimen was peripheral blood, taken approximately 35 weeks after starting pembrolizumab. These receptor sequences come from an adult with mismatch repair-deficient cancer. CDR3s include the opening cysteine and the closing phenylalanine or tryptophan. A D gene is named only where the DNA matches it firmly. Rows give clone size only sometimes, using once, few, many, or a class for an expanded clone.

cdr3_length	d_call	v_call	j_call	clone_size	cdr3_nt	cdr3_aa
14	TRBD1	TRBV10-3	TRBJ1-2	.	TGTGCCATCAGTGAGGCGACAGGGACTGGTGGCTACACCTTC	CAISEATGTGGYTF
14	TRBD1	TRBV6-1	TRBJ1-5	.	TGTGCCAGCACTCAGACAGGGGGGTTCCAGCCCCAGCATTTT	CASTQTGGFQPQHF
13	.	TRBV27	TRBJ1-4	.	TGTGCCAGCAGTTTAGGGCTTTATGAAAAACTGTTTTTT	CASSLGLYEKLFF
17	.	TRBV11-3	TRBJ2-1	few	TGTGCCAGCAGCTTATCCTCTTGGAGGGAGAAGGTGCATGAGCAGTTCTTC	CASSLSSWREKVHEQFF
14	.	TRBV19	TRBJ2-1	medium-sized	TGTGCCAGTAGTATAGGGGGAGCCTACAATGAGCAGTTCTTC	CASSIGGAYNEQFF
15	TRBD2	TRBV11-2	TRBJ2-7	.	TGTGCCAGCAGCTTAGGACTAGCGGGAGGAGCCGAGCAGTACTTC	CASSLGLAGGAEQYF
16	.	TRBV6-4	TRBJ2-2	.	TGTGCCAGCAGTGTCTTTGCGGGCCGAGGCACCGGGGAGCTGTTTTTT	CASSVFAGRGTGELFF
13	.	TRBV5-1	TRBJ1-2	.	TGCGCCAGCAGCTTGGCTTTTGGGGCTGGCTACACCTTC	CASSLAFGAGYTF
15	.	TRBV7-9	TRBJ2-6	.	TGTGCCAGCAACTTCGACATCACTGGGGCCAACGTCCTGACTTTC	CASNFDITGANVLTF
13	.	TRBV10-3	TRBJ2-5	.	TGTGCCATCCGCCCGGAGGGCCAAGAGACCCAGTACTTC	CAIRPEGQETQYF
16	.	TRBV2	TRBJ2-7	.	TGTGCCAGCAGTGGCGGGGCCCCTAGGGTAGGTTACGAGCAGTACTTC	CASSGGAPRVGYEQYF
17	TRBD2	TRBV5-3	TRBJ2-2	.	TGTGCCAGAAGCCCCCAACGGGAGGGTAGGGCCACCGGGGAGCTGTTTTTT	CARSPQREGRATGELFF
16	TRBD2	TRBV7-2	TRBJ2-1	once	TGTGCCAGCAGCCAACTAGCGGGGCTCTCCTACAATGAGCAGTTCTTC	CASSQLAGLSYNEQFF
17	.	TRBV25-1	TRBJ2-1	.	TGTGCCAGCAGTAGGAACAGAGTTCCCAGCTCCTACAATGAGCAGTTCTTC	CASSRNRVPSSYNEQFF
12	.	TRBV25-1	TRBJ1-1	.	TGTGCCAGCCAAAGTAGTCGTTTGGTGGCTTTCTTT	CASQSSRLVAFF
12	.	TRBV11-3	TRBJ1-1	once	TGTGCCAGCAGCTTAGATGGAGATGAAGCTTTCTTT	CASSLDGDEAFF
13	.	TRBV11-3	TRBJ2-3	once	TGTGCCAGCAGCGCCGACAGCACAGATACGCAGTATTTT	CASSADSTDTQYF
12	.	TRBV7-2	TRBJ2-1	.	TGTGCCAGCAGCTCTAGAGGGAATGAGCAGTTCTTC	CASSSRGNEQFF
15	.	TRBV6-6	TRBJ2-1	once	TGTGCCAGCAGTTATACGCAGGGGACCTACAATGAGCAGTTCTTC	CASSYTQGTYNEQFF
14	.	TRBV29-1	TRBJ2-2	few	TGCAGCGTCCAGACCCGCGCGCGGAGCGGGGAGCTGTTTTTT	CSVQTRARSGELFF
14	.	TRBV15	TRBJ2-7	.	TGTGCCACCAGCAGAGGGGGAACAGCCGACGAGCAGTACTTC	CATSRGGTADEQYF
14	TRBD1	TRBV7-9	TRBJ2-2	.	TGTGCCAGCAGCTTGGGACAGTACACCGGGGAGCTGTTTTTT	CASSLGQYTGELFF
15	.	TRBV21-1	TRBJ1-3	.	TGTGCCAGCAGCAAAGCTTTGGACAGAGGAAACACCATATATTTT	CASSKALDRGNTIYF
12	.	TRBV2	TRBJ2-5	once	TGTGCCAGCACTGAACAGCGAGAGACCCAGTACTTC	CASTEQRETQYF
15	TRBD1	TRBV5-1	TRBJ1-1	few	TGCGCCAGCAACGAACAGGGGGCCGGAAATGATGAAGCTTTCTTT	CASNEQGAGNDEAFF
17	TRBD2	TRBV7-2	TRBJ2-1	.	TGTGCCAGCAGCTTAAGTGGCTCGCGGGAGGTATACAATGAGCAGTTCTTC	CASSLSGSREVYNEQFF
12	TRBD1	TRBV30	TRBJ1-2	few	TGTGCCTGGTCGGACAGGGTGGGAGGCTACACCTTC	CAWSDRVGGYTF
17	TRBD2	TRBV10-3	TRBJ2-1	.	TGTGCCATCAGTGAGTCGAGGAGTGGTGGTAGCGGGAGGGCCGGGCTCTTC	CAISESRSGGSGRAGLF
12	.	TRBV28	TRBJ2-7	.	TGTGCCAGCAGCCCCCAGGGCCACGAGCAGTACTTC	CASSPQGHEQYF
15	.	TRBV7-9	TRBJ2-7	.	TGTGCCAGCAGCTTTAGTCGAGGCAGGGCCTACGAGCAGTACTTC	CASSFSRGRAYEQYF
17	TRBD2	TRBV4-3	TRBJ2-5	once	TGCGCCAGCAGCCAAGATCCTAGCGGAGGGCTCCAAGAGACCCAGTACTTC	CASSQDPSGGLQETQYF
15	TRBD2	TRBV9	TRBJ2-1	.	TGTGCCAGCAGCGTGAGCGGGAGCTCCTACAATGAGCAGTTCTTC	CASSVSGSSYNEQFF
15	TRBD1	TRBV14	TRBJ1-2	.	TGTGCCAGCAGCATTTCAGGGGGCGCGGGCTATGGCTACACCTTC	CASSISGGAGYGYTF
13	.	TRBV6-5	TRBJ1-3	.	TGTGCCAGCAGTTACGAGTCTGGAAACACCATATATTTT	CASSYESGNTIYF
15	.	TRBV7-9	TRBJ2-1	.	TGTGCCAGCAGCTTACTGGGGGCCTCCTACAATGAGCAGTTCTTC	CASSLLGASYNEQFF
19	.	TRBV9	TRBJ2-1	.	TGTGCCAGCAGCGTAGGGGCTCTCTCGGGGGCAGGTTTCATCAATGAGCAGTTCTTC	CASSVGALSGAGFINEQFF
17	TRBD2	TRBV14	TRBJ2-1	.	TGTGCCAGCAGCCAAGATCTTGGACTAGCGGGATACAATGAGCAGTTCTTC	CASSQDLGLAGYNEQFF
15	.	TRBV6-5	TRBJ1-2	.	TGTGCCAGCAGCGGGGACACCCATTCTAACTATGGCTACACCTTC	CASSGDTHSNYGYTF
15	.	TRBV27	TRBJ1-2	.	TGTGCCAGCAGTTTAAGCCAGGGCAATGCCTATGGCTACACCTTC	CASSLSQGNAYGYTF
17	.	TRBV5-8	TRBJ2-1	.	TGTGCCAGCAGGTTCAGAGGGCTGGGGGAGAGATACAATGAGCAGTTCTTC	CASRFRGLGERYNEQFF
15	TRBD1	TRBV10-3	TRBJ1-3	.	TGTGCCATCACCAACAGGGGCAGCTCTGGAAACACCATATATTTT	CAITNRGSSGNTIYF
13	TRBD1	TRBV25-1	TRBJ1-5	.	TGTGCCAGCAGCGGACAGGGCGAGCAGCCCCAGCATTTT	CASSGQGEQPQHF
16	TRBD2	TRBV7-2	TRBJ2-1	.	TGTGCCAGCAGCCTACTAGGACTAGCCCCCCCTTTAGAGCAGTTCTTC	CASSLLGLAPPLEQFF
13	.	TRBV25-1	TRBJ1-3	.	TGTGCCAGCAGTGTTGGGGTTGGGAACACCATATATTTT	CASSVGVGNTIYF
17	TRBD1	TRBV14	TRBJ1-2	.	TGTGCCAGCAGCCAAGTGGAAGGACAGGCGTTGAAAAATGGCTACACCTTC	CASSQVEGQALKNGYTF
13	TRBD2	TRBV5-1	TRBJ2-7	.	TGCGCCAGCAGCGGCAGCGGGAGTTACGAGCAGTACTTC	CASSGSGSYEQYF
16	TRBD2	TRBV2	TRBJ2-5	.	TGTGCCAGCATTTCCGGGACTAGCGGGAGTGGGGAGACCCAGTACTTC	CASISGTSGSGETQYF
13	TRBD2	TRBV30	TRBJ2-7	few	TGTGCCTGGAGGGGCGGGAGCTCCTACGAGCAGTACTTC	CAWRGGSSYEQYF
16	.	TRBV11-3	TRBJ2-7	.	TGTGCCAGCAGCTTAGCCACGTCCCTGGGTGGACGCGAGCAGTACTTC	CASSLATSLGGREQYF
18	TRBD2	TRBV27	TRBJ2-1	few	TGTGCCAGCAGACGTCTCACCGGACTAGCGAGCTCCTACAATGAGCAGTTCTTC	CASRRLTGLASSYNEQFF
12	.	TRBV30	TRBJ1-4	once	TGTGCCTGGCAAGGAACGGTTGAAAAACTGTTTTTT	CAWQGTVEKLFF
15	.	TRBV7-8	TRBJ1-2	.	TGTGCCAGCAGCTCTACCAGGGTAACTAACTATGGCTACACCTTC	CASSSTRVTNYGYTF
14	.	TRBV10-3	TRBJ2-2	.	TGTGCCACCAGGGAGCCAGTGAACACCGGGGAGCTGTTTTTT	CATREPVNTGELFF